The next 20 T cell receptor beta chains were all read from a single sample in a study of blood T cell repertoires in COVID-19. Profiling relied on immunoSEQ multiplex PCR, and the TCRdb table lists in-frame clones only, not all of them. Among 190,000 or so clones listed, 80% to 90% were seen once. Specimen: PBMCs or T cells enriched from blood (not recorded which). The origin of the receptors is a man aged 40-49 years who had recovered from COVID-19.

This clone was found once. The junction and the germline gene differ at one end; a read error may be behind it. The chain recombines TRBV11-2 with TRBJ2-7; 7 bases are a match to TRBD1. Per the germline V gene, CDR1 is SGHAT and CDR2 is FQNNGV. The length of the CDR3 is 12 residues. The CDR3 DNA reads TGTGCCAGCACCCAGACAAGTGGGCAGGGGGAATTC. It specifies CASTQTSGQGEF.

This chain links TRBV29-1 with TRBJ1-1, with a tentative D call TRBD1 (6 bases). Germline CDR1 is SQVTM and CDR2 is ANQGSEA. This CDR3 has 11 amino acids. V lost 6 bases and J 7 bases, leaving 12 bases between the germline ends. In DNA form, the CDR3 reads TGCAGCGTGCCAGGGGTTTATGAAGCTTTCTTT. Its translation is CSVPGVYEAFF.

This clone was seen just once. The chain is built from TRBV18 and TRBJ2-3, with D possibly matching TRBD2 (6 bases). This CDR3 contains 14 residues. V gave up 3 bases and J gave up 6 bases, with 13 bases separating them. Germline V gene data show CDR1 as KGHSH and CDR2 as LQKENI. CDR3 in amino acids: CASSPNAGTDTQYF. The CDR3 coding sequence is TGTGCCAGCTCACCTAACGCGGGGACGGATACGCAGTATTTT.

This clone was counted between two and nine times. The V and J genes are TRBV2 and TRBJ1-6; D not certain. Trimming stripped 5 bases from V and 7 bases from J, with 12 bases between. The CDR3 sequence is 14 residues long. The germline CDR1 and CDR2 sequences are SNHLY and FYNNEI. The CDR3 DNA is TGTGCCAGCAGTCGGGAGACATGGAATTCACCCCTCCACTTT. Its protein is CASSRETWNSPLHF.

V and J are TRBV18 and TRBJ2-6, with D hard to call. The V and J ends lost 6 bases and 0 bases respectively, with 9 bases between them. The V gene's germline CDR1 is KGHSH and CDR2 LQKENI. This CDR3 has 15 amino acids. CDR3 protein: CASSSFSSGANVLTF. DNA of the CDR3: TGTGCCAGCTCCTCCTTCAGCTCTGGGGCCAACGTCCTGACTTTC. The full variable domain, its missing parts supplied by reference TRBV18 and TRBJ2-6, is NAGVMQNPRHLVRRRGQEARLRCSPMKGHSHVYWYRQLPEEGLKFMVYLQKENIIDESGMPKERFSAEFPKEGPSILRIQQVVRGDSAAYFCASSSFSSGANVLTFGAGSRLTVL.

The gene calls are TRBV4-1 and TRBJ1-2; unclear D gene. Trimming removed 4 bases from V and 2 bases from J, with 17 bases in between. Germline CDR1 is MGHRA and CDR2 is YSYEKL. CDR3 size: 16 residues. CDR3 in DNA: TGCGCCAGCAGCCGAAACTTTGTACGGTCAAACTATGGCTACACCTTC. The encoded protein is CASSRNFVRSNYGYTF.

The table lists this clone with a few counts. This chain's CDR3 is CASSPSARAVRGYTF. Written as DNA, the CDR3 is TGTGCCAGCTCTCCCTCGGCGCGGGCGGTGAGGGGCTACACCTTC. The chain is built from TRBV18 and TRBJ1-2, with D unresolved. This CDR3 has 15 amino acids. The germline V gene has CDR1 KGHSH and CDR2 LQKENI. Trimming pared 6 bases from V and 8 bases from J, leaving 22 bases between.

The chain couples TRBV7-9 to TRBJ1-4; no clear D. The CDR3 length is 15 residues. Deletions cut 1 base from V and 1 base from J, with 7 bases between. CDR1 is SEHNR and CDR2 is FQNEAQ in the germline V gene (reference sequence). The CDR3 loop reads CASSLVGVTNEKLFF. The CDR3 region has the DNA TGTGCCAGCAGCTTAGTCGGGGTAACTAATGAAAAACTGTTTTTT.

The V call is TRBV3-1 (or the pseudogene TRBV3-2), the J call TRBJ2-3; 7 bases fit TRBD2. This CDR3 contains 16 residues. J was trimmed by 2 bases and V by 0 bases; bases with no gene match: 5. Germline V gene data show CDR1 as LGHDT and CDR2 as YNNKEL (reference sequence). Written as DNA, the CDR3 is TGTGCCAGCAGCCAAGACCCTAGCGGATACACAGATACGCAGTATTTT. Translation: CASSQDPSGYTDTQYF.

The chain combines TRBV9 with TRBJ1-3, with D hard to call. The germline V gene encodes CDR1 SGDLS and CDR2 YYNGEE. The V end lost 0 bases, the J end lost 0 bases, and 13 bases lay between the germline ends. The CDR3 extends over 17 amino acids. As DNA, the CDR3 is TGTGCCAGCAGCGTAGAGGAGGTGCGGAGCTCTGGAAACACCATATATTTT. Translation gives CASSVEEVRSSGNTIYF.

The genes are TRBV6-4 and TRBJ1-6, with D maybe TRBD1 (5 bases). Germline V gene sequence: CDR1 MRHNA, CDR2 SNTAGT. V lost 2 bases and J 1 base, leaving 9 bases between the germline ends. The CDR3 loop spans 16 amino acids. CDR3 residues: CASSDRQGSYNSPLHF. For the CDR3, the DNA is TGTGCCAGCAGTGACAGGCAGGGTTCCTATAATTCACCCCTCCACTTT.

The chain carries TRBV24-1 and TRBJ1-5; D ambiguous. The germline gives CDR1 KGHDR, CDR2 SFDVKD. This CDR3 is 13 amino acids long. V dropped 6 bases and J dropped 7 bases, with 12 bases sitting between them. The CDR3 loop is CATSPGTTQPQHF. The CDR3 bases are TGTGCCACCAGTCCGGGTACCACGCAGCCCCAGCATTTT.

The chain has TRBV14 and TRBJ1-1; no firm D call. The CDR3 is 16 amino acids. Germline V lookup: CDR1 SGHDN, CDR2 FVKESK. V was cut by 0 bases and J by 4 bases, with 15 bases left in between. In nucleotides, the CDR3 is TGTGCCAGCAGCCAAGAATTACCTCGGGTGGGCACTGAAGCTTTCTTT. It yields the protein CASSQELPRVGTEAFF.

The rearrangement links TRBV9 to TRBJ2-2; 9 nucleotides match TRBD1. In germline, CDR1 is SGDLS, CDR2 YYNGEE. The junction had 8 bases not matched to a gene; V was cut back by 4 bases and J by 7 bases. This CDR3 comprises 15 residues. Here the CDR3 DNA reads TGTGCCAGCAGCAGAACAGGGGGCGTGAGCGGGGAGCTGTTTTTT. Amino acid sequence: CASSRTGGVSGELFF. Full variable domain (rest looked up from reference TRBV9 and TRBJ2-2): DSGVTQTPKHLITATGQRVTLRCSPRSGDLSVYWYQQSLDQGLQFLIQYYNGEERAKGNILERFSAQQFPDLHSELNLSSLELGDSALYFCASSRTGGVSGELFFGEGSRLTVL.

The gene calls are TRBV9 and TRBJ2-3; 8 positions match TRBD1. The CDR3 extends over 15 amino acids. Germline lookup yields CDR1 SGDLS and CDR2 YYNGEE. The junction had 7 bases not matched to a gene; V was cut back by 3 bases and J by 4 bases. This CDR3 reads CASSERPGGSDTQYF. The CDR3 nucleotides are TGTGCCAGCAGCGAGAGACCAGGGGGCTCAGATACGCAGTATTTT.

This chain joins TRBV29-1 and TRBJ1-2, with 9 positions matching TRBD1. Germline V gene lookup returns CDR1 SQVTM and CDR2 ANQGSEA. The J segment lost 8 bases and the V segment lost 4 bases, leaving 5 bases of the junction unmatched. This CDR3 is 12 amino acids long. CDR3 sequence: CSVGGQGNGYTF. In nucleotides, the CDR3 is TGCAGCGTTGGGGGACAGGGAAACGGCTACACCTTC.

The rearrangement joins TRBV2 to TRBJ2-2; 11 bases match TRBD2. Germline values: CDR1 SNHLY, CDR2 FYNNEI. Trimming removed 7 bases from V and 3 bases from J; junction bases left unmatched: 4. The CDR3 covers 15 residues. CDR3 in amino acids: CASIPSGGYTGELFF. The CDR3 DNA sequence: TGTGCCAGCATCCCTAGCGGGGGGTACACCGGGGAGCTGTTTTTT.

The chain joins TRBV6-5 to TRBJ1-1; the match to TRBD1 covers 7 bases. V gave up 6 bases and J gave up 4 bases; unmatched junction bases: 8. CDR1 and CDR2 (germline): MNHEY, SVGAGI. The CDR3 is made up of 14 amino acids. The CDR3 DNA sequence: TGTGCCAGCAGCCCGACAGGGTCGGGCACTGAAGCTTTCTTT. Amino acids: CASSPTGSGTEAFF.

The V and J genes are TRBV7-2 and TRBJ1-5, with D hard to call. CDR1 and CDR2 (germline): SGHTA, FQGNSA. The CDR3 runs 14 residues. Trimming shortened V by 3 bases and J by 0 bases, and 6 bases separated the two germline ends. This chain's CDR3 is CASSFGNSNQPQHF. The DNA for the CDR3 is TGTGCCAGCAGCTTCGGTAATAGCAATCAGCCCCAGCATTTT. Full variable domain (missing parts from reference TRBV7-2 and TRBJ1-5): GAGVSQSPSNKVTEKGKDVELRCDPISGHTALYWYRQSLGQGLEFLIYFQGNSAPDKSGLPSDRFSAERTGGSVSTLTIQRTQQEDSAVYLCASSFGNSNQPQHFGDGTRLSIL.

The chain carries TRBV18 and TRBJ2-2; D might be TRBD1 (5 bases). The CDR3 runs 15 residues. Germline loops: CDR1 KGHSH, CDR2 LQKENI. Trimming pared 6 bases from V and 5 bases from J, leaving 16 bases between. The CDR3 DNA reads TGTGCCAGCTCCCGTGACAGTACAACGACCGGGGAGCTGTTTTTT. Translated: CASSRDSTTTGELFF.